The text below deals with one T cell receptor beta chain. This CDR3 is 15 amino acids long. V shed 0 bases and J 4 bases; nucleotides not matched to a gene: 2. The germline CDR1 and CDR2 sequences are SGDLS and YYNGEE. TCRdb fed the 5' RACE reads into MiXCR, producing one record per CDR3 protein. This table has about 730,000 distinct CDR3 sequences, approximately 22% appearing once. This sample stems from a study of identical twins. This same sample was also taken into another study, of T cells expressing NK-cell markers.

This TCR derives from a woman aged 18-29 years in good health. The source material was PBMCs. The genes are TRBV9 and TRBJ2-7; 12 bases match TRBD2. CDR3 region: CASSVASGRGYEQYF. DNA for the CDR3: TGTGCCAGCAGCGTAGCTAGCGGGAGGGGTTACGAGCAGTACTTC. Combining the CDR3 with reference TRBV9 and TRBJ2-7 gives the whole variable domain DSGVTQTPKHLITATGQRVTLRCSPRSGDLSVYWYQQSLDQGLQFLIQYYNGEERAKGNILERFSAQQFPDLHSELNLSSLELGDSALYFCASSVASGRGYEQYFGPGTRLTVT.